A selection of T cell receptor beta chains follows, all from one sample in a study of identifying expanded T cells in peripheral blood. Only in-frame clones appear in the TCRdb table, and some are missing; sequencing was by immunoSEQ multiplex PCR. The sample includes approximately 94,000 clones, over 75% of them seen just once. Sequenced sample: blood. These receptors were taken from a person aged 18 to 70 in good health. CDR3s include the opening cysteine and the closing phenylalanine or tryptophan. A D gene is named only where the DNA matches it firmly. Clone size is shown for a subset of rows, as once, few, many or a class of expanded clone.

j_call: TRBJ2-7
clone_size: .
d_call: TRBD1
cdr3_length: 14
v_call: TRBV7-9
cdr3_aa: CASSFGTGNYEQYF
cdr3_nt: TGTGCCAGCAGCTTCGGGACAGGGAACTACGAGCAGTACTTC

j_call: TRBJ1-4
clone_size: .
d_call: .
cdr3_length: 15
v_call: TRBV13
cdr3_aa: CASHKKGGLNEKLFF
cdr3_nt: TGTGCCAGCCACAAGAAGGGTGGGCTTAATGAAAAACTGTTTTTT

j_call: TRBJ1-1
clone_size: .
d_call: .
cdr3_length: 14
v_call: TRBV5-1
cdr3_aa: CASSLNRDHTEAFF
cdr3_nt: TGCGCCAGCAGCCTAAACAGGGATCACACTGAAGCTTTCTTT

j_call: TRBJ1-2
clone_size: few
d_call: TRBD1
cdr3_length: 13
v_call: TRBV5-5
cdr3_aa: CASSTRQGPLGTF
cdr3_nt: TGTGCCAGCAGCACCCGACAGGGCCCGTTGGGCACCTTC

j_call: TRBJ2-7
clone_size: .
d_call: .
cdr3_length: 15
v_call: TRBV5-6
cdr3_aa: CASSLDPTSSYEQYF
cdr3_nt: TGTGCCAGCAGCTTGGACCCTACGAGCTCCTACGAGCAGTACTTC

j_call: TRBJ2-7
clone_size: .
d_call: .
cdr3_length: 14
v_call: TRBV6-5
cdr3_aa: CASSLRDERDEQYF
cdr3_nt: TGTGCCAGCAGCCTAAGAGATGAACGGGACGAGCAGTACTTC

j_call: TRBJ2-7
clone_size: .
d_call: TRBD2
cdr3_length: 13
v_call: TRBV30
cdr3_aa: CAWSLAGVGEQYF
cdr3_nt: TGTGCCTGGAGTCTAGCGGGAGTTGGGGAGCAGTACTTC

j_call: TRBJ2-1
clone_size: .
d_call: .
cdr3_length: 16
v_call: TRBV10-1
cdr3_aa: CAIPGPPNVPYNEQFF
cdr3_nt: TGCGCCATACCGGGCCCTCCGAACGTCCCCTACAATGAGCAGTTCTTC

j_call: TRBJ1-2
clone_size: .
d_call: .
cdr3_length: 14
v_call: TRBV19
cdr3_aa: CASSHGRYNYGYTF
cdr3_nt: TGTGCCAGTAGCCACGGGCGATACAACTATGGCTACACCTTC

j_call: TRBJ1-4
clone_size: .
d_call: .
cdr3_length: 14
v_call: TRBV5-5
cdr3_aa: CASSLFSTNEKLFF
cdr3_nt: TGTGCCAGCAGCTTATTTTCAACTAATGAAAAACTGTTTTTT

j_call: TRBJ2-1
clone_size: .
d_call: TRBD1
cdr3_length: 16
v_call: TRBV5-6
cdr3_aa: CASSSTTGWAYNEQFF
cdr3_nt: TGTGCCAGCAGCTCCACGACAGGGTGGGCCTACAATGAGCAGTTCTTC

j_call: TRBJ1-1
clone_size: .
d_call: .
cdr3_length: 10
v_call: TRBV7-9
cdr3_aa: CASSPQGTEF
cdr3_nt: TGTGCCAGCAGCCCCCAGGGGACTGAATTT

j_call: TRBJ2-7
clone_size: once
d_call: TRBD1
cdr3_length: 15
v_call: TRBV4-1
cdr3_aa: CASSSTDRAFYEQYF
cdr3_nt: TGCGCCAGCAGCTCTACCGACAGGGCCTTCTACGAGCAGTACTTC

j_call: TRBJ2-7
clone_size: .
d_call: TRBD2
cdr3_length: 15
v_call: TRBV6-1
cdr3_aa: CASKLTSGEAYEQYF
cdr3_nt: TGTGCCAGCAAGTTGACTAGCGGCGAAGCCTACGAGCAGTACTTC

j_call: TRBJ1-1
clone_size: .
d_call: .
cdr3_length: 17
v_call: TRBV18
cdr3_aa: CASSPRANLVGSTEAFF
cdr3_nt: TGTGCCAGCTCACCACGTGCCAACCTAGTGGGGAGCACTGAAGCTTTCTTT

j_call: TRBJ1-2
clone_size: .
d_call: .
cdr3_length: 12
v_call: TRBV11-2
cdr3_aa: CASSFTEGGCTF
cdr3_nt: TGTGCCAGCAGTTTTACTGAGGGGGGCTGCACCTTC

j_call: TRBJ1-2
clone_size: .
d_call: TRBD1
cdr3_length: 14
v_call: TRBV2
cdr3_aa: CASREDRANYGYTF
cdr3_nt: TGTGCCAGCAGAGAGGACAGGGCGAACTATGGCTACACCTTC

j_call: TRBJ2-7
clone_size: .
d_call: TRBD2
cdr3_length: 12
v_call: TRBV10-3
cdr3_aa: CAISSGMNEQYF
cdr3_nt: TGTGCCATATCTAGCGGGATGAACGAGCAGTACTTC

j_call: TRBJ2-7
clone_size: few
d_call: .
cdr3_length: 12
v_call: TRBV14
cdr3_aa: CASSQSSYEQYF
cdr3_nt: TGTGCCAGCAGCCAGAGCTCCTACGAGCAGTACTTC

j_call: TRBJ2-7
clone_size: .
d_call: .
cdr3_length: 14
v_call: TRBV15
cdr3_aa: CATSRDGGPYEQYF
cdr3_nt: TGTGCCACCAGCAGAGACGGGGGGCCCTACGAGCAGTACTTC

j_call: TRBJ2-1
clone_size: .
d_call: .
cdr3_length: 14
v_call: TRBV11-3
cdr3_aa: CASSAGTSYNEQFF
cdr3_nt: TGTGCCAGCAGTGCCGGGACCTCCTACAATGAGCAGTTCTTC

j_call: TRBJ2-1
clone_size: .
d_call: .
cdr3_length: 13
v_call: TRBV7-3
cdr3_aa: CASSLGSPNEQFF
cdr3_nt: TGTGCCAGCAGCTTAGGCTCTCCTAATGAGCAGTTCTTC

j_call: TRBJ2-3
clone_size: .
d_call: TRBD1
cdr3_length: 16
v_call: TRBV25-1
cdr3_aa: CASSAGQGRSTDTQYF
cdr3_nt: TGTGCCAGCAGTGCCGGACAGGGCCGAAGCACAGATACGCAGTATTTT

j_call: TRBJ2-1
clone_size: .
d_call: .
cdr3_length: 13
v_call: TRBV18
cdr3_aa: CASSPKRDNEQFF
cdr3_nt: TGTGCCAGCTCACCAAAAAGGGACAATGAGCAGTTCTTC

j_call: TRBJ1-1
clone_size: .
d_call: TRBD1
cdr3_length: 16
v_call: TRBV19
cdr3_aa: CASSRRAGGMNTEAFF
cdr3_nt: TGTGCCAGTAGCCGGCGGGCAGGGGGCATGAACACTGAAGCTTTCTTT

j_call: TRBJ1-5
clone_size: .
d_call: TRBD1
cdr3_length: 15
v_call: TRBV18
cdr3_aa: CASSLGQDSNQPQHF
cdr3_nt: TGTGCCAGCTCACTAGGACAGGATAGCAATCAGCCCCAGCATTTT

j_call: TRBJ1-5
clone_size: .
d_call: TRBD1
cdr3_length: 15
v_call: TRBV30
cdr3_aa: CAWSPGQERNQPQHF
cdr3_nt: TGTGCCTGGAGTCCCGGACAGGAACGCAATCAGCCCCAGCATTTT

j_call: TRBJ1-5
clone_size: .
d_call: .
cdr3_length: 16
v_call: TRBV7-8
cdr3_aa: CASSPLGATGNQPQHF
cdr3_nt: TGTGCCAGCAGCCCGCTTGGGGCCACGGGCAATCAGCCCCAGCATTTT

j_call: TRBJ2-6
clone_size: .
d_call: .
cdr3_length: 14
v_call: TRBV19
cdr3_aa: CASEAGSGANVLTF
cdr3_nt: TGTGCCAGTGAGGCAGGGTCCGGGGCCAACGTCCTGACTTTC

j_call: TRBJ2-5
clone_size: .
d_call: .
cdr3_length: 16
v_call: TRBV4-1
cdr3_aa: CASSQGAIGFQETQYF
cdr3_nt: TGCGCCAGCAGCCAGGGGGCAATAGGTTTCCAGGAGACCCAGTACTTC

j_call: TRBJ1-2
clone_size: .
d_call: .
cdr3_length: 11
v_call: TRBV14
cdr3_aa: CASSQGFSYTF
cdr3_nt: TGTGCCAGCAGCCAAGGATTCTCCTACACCTTC

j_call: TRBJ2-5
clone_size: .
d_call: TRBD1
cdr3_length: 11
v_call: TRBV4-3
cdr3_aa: CASSRQGYQYF
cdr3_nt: TGCGCCAGCAGTAGACAGGGGTACCAGTACTTC

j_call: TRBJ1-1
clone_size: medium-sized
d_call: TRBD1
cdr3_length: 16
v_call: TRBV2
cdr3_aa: CASRDAKGQGDTEAFF
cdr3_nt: TGTGCCAGCAGAGATGCTAAAGGACAGGGTGACACTGAAGCTTTCTTT

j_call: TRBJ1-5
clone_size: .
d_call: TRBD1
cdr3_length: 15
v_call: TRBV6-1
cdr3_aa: CASLGGRTGDQPQHF
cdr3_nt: TGTGCCAGCCTTGGGGGTAGGACAGGGGATCAGCCCCAGCATTTT

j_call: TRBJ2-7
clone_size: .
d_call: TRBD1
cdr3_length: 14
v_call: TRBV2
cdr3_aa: CASSLDREVYEQYF
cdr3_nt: TGTGCCAGCAGTCTAGACAGGGAAGTTTACGAGCAGTACTTC

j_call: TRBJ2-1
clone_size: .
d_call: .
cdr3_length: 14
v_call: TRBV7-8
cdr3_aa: CASSTGLIYNEQFF
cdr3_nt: TGTGCCAGCAGCACGGGACTCATTTACAATGAGCAGTTCTTC

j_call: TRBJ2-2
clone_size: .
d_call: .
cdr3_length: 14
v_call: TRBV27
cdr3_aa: CASQNRQPTGELFF
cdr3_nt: TGTGCCAGTCAAAACCGACAGCCCACCGGGGAGCTGTTTTTT

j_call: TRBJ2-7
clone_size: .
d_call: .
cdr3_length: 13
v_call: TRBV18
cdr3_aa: CASSPERPYEQYF
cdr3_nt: TGTGCCAGCTCACCGGAGAGGCCGTACGAGCAGTACTTC

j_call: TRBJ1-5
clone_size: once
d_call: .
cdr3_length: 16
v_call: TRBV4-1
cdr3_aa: CASSQETGGPNQPQHF
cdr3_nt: TGCGCCAGCAGCCAAGAAACAGGAGGTCCCAATCAGCCCCAGCATTTT

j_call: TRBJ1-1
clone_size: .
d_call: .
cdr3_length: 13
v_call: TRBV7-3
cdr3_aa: CASRKAAYTEAFF
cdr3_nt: TGTGCCAGCAGGAAGGCGGCTTACACTGAAGCTTTCTTT

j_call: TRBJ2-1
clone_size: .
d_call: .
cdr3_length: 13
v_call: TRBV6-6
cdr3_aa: CASSYSVYNEQFF
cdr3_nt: TGTGCCAGCAGTTACTCAGTCTACAATGAGCAGTTCTTC

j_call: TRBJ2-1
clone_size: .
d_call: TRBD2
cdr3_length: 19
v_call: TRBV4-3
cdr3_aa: CASSQETSGRAGSYNEQFF
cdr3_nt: TGCGCCAGCAGCCAAGAGACTAGCGGGAGGGCCGGCTCCTACAATGAGCAGTTCTTC

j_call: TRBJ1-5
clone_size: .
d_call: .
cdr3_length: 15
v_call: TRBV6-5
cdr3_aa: CASSYTQGNNQPQHF
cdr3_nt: TGTGCCAGCAGTTACACTCAGGGGAACAATCAGCCCCAGCATTTT

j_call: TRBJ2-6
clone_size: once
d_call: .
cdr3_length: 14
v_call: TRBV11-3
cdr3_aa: CASSLGVGANVLTF
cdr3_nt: TGTGCCAGCAGCTTAGGGGTCGGGGCCAACGTCCTGACTTTC

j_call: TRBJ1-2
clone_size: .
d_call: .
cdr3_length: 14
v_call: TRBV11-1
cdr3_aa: CASSFGSGNYGYTF
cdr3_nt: TGTGCCAGCAGCTTCGGGTCAGGGAACTATGGCTACACCTTC

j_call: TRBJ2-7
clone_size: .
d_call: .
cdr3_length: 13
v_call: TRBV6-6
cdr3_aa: CASRKDGSYEQYF
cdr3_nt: TGTGCCAGCAGAAAGGACGGCTCCTACGAGCAGTACTTC

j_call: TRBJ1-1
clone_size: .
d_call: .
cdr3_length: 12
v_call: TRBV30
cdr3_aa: CAWSPSYTEAFF
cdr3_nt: TGTGCCTGGAGTCCGAGTTACACTGAAGCTTTCTTT

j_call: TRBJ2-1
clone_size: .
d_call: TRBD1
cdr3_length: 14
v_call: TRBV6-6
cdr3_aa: CASSYSLGQGGQFF
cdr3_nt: TGTGCCAGCAGTTACTCGTTGGGACAGGGGGGGCAGTTCTTC

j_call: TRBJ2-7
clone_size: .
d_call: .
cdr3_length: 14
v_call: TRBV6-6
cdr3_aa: CASVRGGISYEQYF
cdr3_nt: TGTGCCAGCGTGAGAGGGGGGATTTCCTACGAGCAGTACTTC

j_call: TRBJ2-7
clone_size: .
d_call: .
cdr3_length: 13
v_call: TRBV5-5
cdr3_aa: CASSFSSSYEQYF
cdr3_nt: TGTGCCAGCAGCTTCAGCAGCTCCTACGAGCAGTACTTC

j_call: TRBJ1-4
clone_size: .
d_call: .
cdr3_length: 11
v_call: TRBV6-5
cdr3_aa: CASSSKEKLFF
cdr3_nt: TGTGCCAGCAGCAGTAAGGAAAAACTGTTTTTT